Listed below are T cell receptor beta chains from one sample, sequenced in a study of spatial heterogeneity in lung cancer. TCRdb itself ran the 5' RACE reads through MiXCR, one entry per CDR3 protein. The data show about 18,000 distinct CDR3 sequences, 15% to 20% seen once. The material sequenced was PBMCs, taken at surgery. These TCRs come from a male donor with early-stage non-small cell lung cancer. The conserved cysteine and the conserved F or W are not part of the CDR3 here.

j_call v_call cdr3_aa
TRBJ1-3 TRBV6-1 ASSEMGSGNTIY
TRBJ2-7 TRBV10-3 AISDALGPGEQY
TRBJ1-4 TRBV4-2 ASSQVRANNEKLF
TRBJ1-1 TRBV20-1 SARGWITGGNTEAF
TRBJ1-1 TRBV27 ASSLSPGGTEAF
TRBJ2-7 TRBV9 ASSVDGTYEQY
TRBJ1-5 TRBV3-1 ASSQGGRGYQPQH
TRBJ2-1 TRBV5-6 ASSFRTSGYNEQF
TRBJ2-1 TRBV5-1 ASSPAGDFYNEQF
TRBJ2-7 TRBV19 ASSQGQSSYEQY
TRBJ1-5 TRBV4-1 ASSQGHSVGNQPQH
TRBJ2-2 TRBV7-6 ASSFRRGPNTGELF
TRBJ1-6 TRBV20-1 SARDSTGQSYNSPLH
TRBJ1-2 TRBV3-1 ASSQVGRINYGYT
TRBJ1-1 TRBV29-1 SVDTGLGEAF
TRBJ2-7 TRBV7-6 ASSIRDTFYEQY
TRBJ2-3 TRBV28 ASKLSGTDTQY
TRBJ1-2 TRBV5-1 ASSLEVGGDYGYT